The 27 T cell receptor beta chains reported below all come from one sample, sequenced in a study of T cell repertoires in cytomegalovirus infection. TCRdb passed the reads through MiXCR, listing each CDR3 protein once. The profile shows approximately 500,000 distinct CDR3 sequences, approximately 15% of them singletons. The material sequenced was CD8+ T cells from PBMCs. Receptors were obtained from a human donor in good health (CMV status not recorded). Some clones in this sample may be carry-over from other donors' samples.

The CDR3 protein is CASSQERGGAHIQYF. The CDR3, as DNA: TGCGCCAGCAGCCAAGAAAGAGGGGGCGCGCACATTCAGTACTTC. J is TRBJ2-4 and V is TRBV4-1; 7 bases line up with TRBD1. The length of the CDR3 is 15 residues. The germline CDR1 and CDR2 sequences are MGHRA and YSYEKL. V shed 0 bases and J 8 bases; nucleotides not matched to a gene: 7.

Concerning this clonotype itself: One end of the junction is discordant with germline, which a read error may explain. This chain uses TRBV12-5 with TRBJ2-3; D is undetermined. Germline V gene sequence: CDR1 LGHNT, CDR2 FRNRAP. CDR3 length equals 12 residues. CDR3 amino acids: CASGFPADTPYF. In nucleotides, the CDR3 is TGTGCTAGTGGTTTCCCCGCGGATACGCCGTATTTT.

This clonotype showed up many times. The rearrangement links TRBV6-5 to TRBJ1-1; D ambiguous. Per the germline V gene, CDR1 is MNHEY and CDR2 is SVGAGI. Trimming took off 0 bases at V and 3 bases at J, with 14 bases between the two ends. The CDR3 sequence is 16 residues long. CDR3 sequence reads: CASSYSGGSWDTEAFF. In nucleotides, the CDR3 is TGTGCCAGCAGTTACTCGGGTGGGAGTTGGGACACTGAAGCTTTCTTT.

This clonotype was counted only a few times. The chain uses TRBV5-4 and TRBJ2-3; unclear D gene. In germline, CDR1 is SGHNT, CDR2 YYREEE (reference sequence). CDR3 length: 13 residues. The V gene lost 5 bases and the J gene lost 6 bases, with 13 bases spanning the gap. The CDR3 reads CASRLRPTDTQYF. For the CDR3, the DNA is TGTGCCAGCAGGTTGAGGCCAACGGATACGCAGTATTTT.

The chain carries TRBV2 and TRBJ1-2; 7 nucleotides match TRBD1. CDR1 and CDR2 from the germline V gene are SNHLY and FYNNEI. This CDR3 has 17 residues. J lost 0 bases, V lost 1 base, and 8 bases had no gene match. The DNA of the CDR3 is TGTGCCAGCAGTGAAGAGGGACAGCTATCCTCTAACTATGGCTACACCTTC. Its protein product is CASSEEGQLSSNYGYTF.

This clonotype was detected a few times. V is TRBV6-2 or TRBV6-3 and J is TRBJ1-4; 7 bases match TRBD1. The trim removed 3 bases at V and 5 bases at J, leaving 6 bases unmatched. Germline values: CDR1 MNHEY, CDR2 SVGEGT. This CDR3 spans 15 amino acids. CDR3 residues: CASSYGEGGNEKLFF. CDR3 nucleotide sequence: TGTGCCAGCAGTTATGGTGAAGGGGGCAATGAAAAACTGTTTTTT.

This clonotype occurred many times. The CDR3 is CASSSTGGAGELFF. CDR3 bases: TGTGCCAGCAGCTCTACGGGAGGAGCCGGGGAGCTGTTTTTT. The genes are TRBV7-3 and TRBJ2-2; 7 bases match TRBD2. Germline V lookup: CDR1 SGHTA, CDR2 FQGTGA. V lost 4 bases to trimming and J lost 6 bases; unmatched junction nucleotides: 5. The CDR3 is 14 residues long.

This clonotype was recorded many times. The V gene is TRBV28, the J gene TRBJ2-7; 10 nucleotides agree with TRBD2. Germline V gene data show CDR1 as MDHEN and CDR2 as SYDVKM. The V segment lost 3 bases and the J segment 1 base; nucleotides outside the gene matches: 9. The CDR3 is 17 residues long. CDR3 sequence: CASSFWSLAGASYEQYF. The CDR3 bases are TGTGCCAGCAGTTTCTGGTCCCTAGCGGGAGCTTCCTACGAGCAGTACTTC.

Only a few counts were recorded for this clonotype. V usage is TRBV20-1 and J usage is TRBJ1-2; the match to TRBD1 covers 8 bases. V was clipped by 4 bases and J by 1 base; unmatched bases: 5. The CDR3 has 14 amino acids. Germline CDR1 and CDR2: DFQATT and SNEGSKA (reference sequence). CDR3 in amino acids: CSAKRRGRNYGYTF. The CDR3 nucleotides are TGCAGTGCTAAGCGCAGGGGGCGTAACTATGGCTACACCTTC.

At least ten counts were recorded for this clonotype. The CDR3 loop is CASTEQAGDQFF. The CDR3 DNA reads as TGTGCCAGCACCGAACAAGCGGGGGATCAGTTCTTC. The chain couples TRBV2 to TRBJ2-1, with 8 bases that match TRBD2. CDR1 SNHLY and CDR2 FYNNEI come from the germline V gene. Germline trimming cut 7 bases from V and 13 bases from J; bases unmatched to any gene: 9. The length of the CDR3 is 12 residues.

This clonotype was counted at least ten times. The chain uses TRBV25-1 and TRBJ2-3; 11 bases agree with TRBD2. Germline V gene sequence: CDR1 MGHDK, CDR2 SYGVNS. The V and J ends lost 6 bases and 1 base, in that order; junction bases with no gene match: 6. This CDR3 comprises 16 residues. The CDR3 loop is CASRAYSGRGTDTQYF. As DNA, the CDR3 is TGTGCCAGCAGGGCATATAGCGGGAGGGGCACAGATACGCAGTATTTT.

This clonotype occurred many times. This chain uses TRBV7-3 with TRBJ2-3; 10 nucleotides align to TRBD1. CDR1 is SGHTA, CDR2 FQGTGA, per germline. The CDR3 runs to 16 residues. With V trimmed by 5 bases and J by 3 bases, 8 bases remained unmatched. CDR3 protein: CASSLNPGQGTDTQYF. The CDR3 nucleotides are TGTGCCAGCAGCCTAAACCCGGGACAGGGGACAGATACGCAGTATTTT. Full variable domain (outside the CDR3, taken from reference TRBV7-3 and TRBJ2-3): GAGVSQTPSNKVTEKGKYVELRCDPISGHTALYWYRQSLGQGPEFLIYFQGTGAADDSGLPNDRFFAVRPEGSVSTLKIQRTERGDSAVYLCASSLNPGQGTDTQYFGPGTRLTVL.

The chain combines TRBV29-1 with TRBJ1-1; D not resolved. Trimming removed 4 bases from V and 0 bases from J, with 6 bases in between. CDR1 and CDR2 from the germline V gene are SQVTM and ANQGSEA. This CDR3 spans 12 amino acids. The CDR3 spells CSVVGMNTEAFF. CDR3 nucleotides: TGCAGCGTTGTGGGTATGAACACTGAAGCTTTCTTT.

This sequence joins TRBV2 and TRBJ2-2, with D unclear. The CDR3 sequence is 12 residues long. Trimming took 8 bases from V and 4 from J, leaving 8 bases between them. Germline V gene data show CDR1 as SNHLY and CDR2 as FYNNEI. DNA of the CDR3: TGTGCCAGCTTGATTTTCACCGGGGAGCTGTTTTTT. Encoded protein: CASLIFTGELFF.

This clonotype was recorded at least ten times. The chain links TRBV11-2 to TRBJ2-7; 8 bases fit TRBD2. Germline CDR1 reads SGHAT; CDR2 reads FQNNGV. The CDR3 contains 13 residues. Trimming cost V 5 bases and J 3 bases; bases outside gene matches: 3. CDR3 sequence: CASSPGGVYEQYF. CDR3 DNA sequence: TGTGCCAGCAGCCCCGGGGGGGTCTACGAGCAGTACTTC.

The table lists this clonotype with many counts. V usage is TRBV12-3 or TRBV12-4 and J usage is TRBJ2-1, with 8 positions matching TRBD2. J lost 3 bases, V lost 5 bases, and 9 bases had no gene match. The CDR3 spans 16 residues. The CDR3 here is CASSPLAGTNYNEQFF. The CDR3 DNA reads TGTGCCAGCAGTCCTCTAGCGGGTACCAACTACAATGAGCAGTTCTTC.

Note on this clonotype: The limits of the CDR3 on the DNA are not certain, so only TCRdb's listed CDR3 is given. This chain uses TRBV7-5 with TRBJ2-7; the table's D call, TRBD2, was not checked against the DNA. TRBV7-5 is assigned pseudogene status. The CDR3 is made up of 18 amino acids, end residues included. The CDR3 loop reads CISVPEASLAGGLREQYF.

The V call is TRBV5-4, the J call TRBJ2-1, with 7 bases fitting TRBD2. Germline loops: CDR1 SGHNT, CDR2 YYREEE (reference sequence). This CDR3 contains 12 residues. The V gene end was trimmed by 7 bases and the J gene end by 9 bases; junction bases not matched to a gene: 7. The CDR3 DNA reads TGTGCCAGCGAGCGGGACCGGGGTGAGCAGTTCTTC. As protein: CASERDRGEQFF.

This clonotype was seen a few times. The CDR3 DNA follows: TGCGCCAGCAGCTTGGTTGTTCGGGGAAAAGAGACCCAGTACTTC. Amino acid sequence: CASSLVVRGKETQYF. The chain carries TRBV5-1 and TRBJ2-5; weak D call: TRBD2 (5 bases). V lost 0 bases and J 3 bases, leaving 12 bases between the germline ends. CDR3 length equals 15 residues. Germline lookup yields CDR1 SGHRS and CDR2 YFSETQ.

The sample holds many counts of this clonotype. The rearrangement links TRBV5-4 to TRBJ2-5, with D possibly TRBD2 on 6 matching bases. Germline values: CDR1 SGHNT, CDR2 YYREEE (reference sequence). The V gene lost 3 bases and the J gene lost 0 bases, with 12 bases spanning the gap. This CDR3 comprises 15 residues. DNA of the CDR3: TGTGCCAGCAGCTACCCGGGGGACTACCAAGAGACCCAGTACTTC. Its protein product is CASSYPGDYQETQYF.

This clonotype was seen ten or more times. V and J are TRBV27 and TRBJ2-5, with 9 bases matching TRBD2. CDR3 length equals 16 residues. V dropped 6 bases and J dropped 5; count of bases not matched to a gene: 13. Per the germline V gene, CDR1 is MNHEY and CDR2 is SMNVEV (reference sequence). The CDR3 region is CASSSKPSGEGETQYF. Written as DNA, the CDR3 is TGTGCCAGCAGCTCAAAGCCTAGCGGGGAGGGGGAGACCCAGTACTTC.

This clonotype was counted between two and nine times. The gene calls are TRBV20-1 and TRBJ2-7, with D perhaps matching TRBD1 (6 bases). The germline V gene has CDR1 DFQATT and CDR2 SNEGSKA (reference sequence). This CDR3 spans 15 amino acids. V shed 1 base and J shed 0 bases, with 13 bases lying between them. The CDR3 DNA reads as TGCAGTGCTAGAGTGGTAGACAGGAGCTCCTACGAGCAGTACTTC. It yields the protein CSARVVDRSSYEQYF.

This chain links TRBV6-6 with TRBJ1-3; 7 bases match TRBD1. This CDR3 contains 14 residues. Germline CDR1 is MNHNY and CDR2 is SVGAGI (reference sequence). J lost 0 bases, V lost 8 bases, and 4 bases had no gene match. CDR3 amino acids: CASVGGFSGNTIYF. In DNA form, the CDR3 reads TGTGCCAGCGTAGGGGGCTTCTCTGGAAACACCATATATTTT.

The chain recombines TRBV9 with TRBJ2-7; tentatively, D is TRBD1 (6 bases). The CDR3 is 16 amino acids. V was cut by 4 bases and J by 2 bases, with 19 bases left in between. Germline loops: CDR1 SGDLS, CDR2 YYNGEE. The CDR3 protein is CASSPTSGASTYEQYF. CDR3 in DNA: TGTGCCAGCAGCCCTACTTCAGGGGCTAGCACCTACGAGCAGTACTTC. The full variable domain, its missing parts supplied by reference TRBV9 and TRBJ2-7, is DSGVTQTPKHLITATGQRVTLRCSPRSGDLSVYWYQQSLDQGLQFLIQYYNGEERAKGNILERFSAQQFPDLHSELNLSSLELGDSALYFCASSPTSGASTYEQYFGPGTRLTVT.

Many counts were recorded for this clonotype. The chain is built from TRBV11-2 and TRBJ1-1, with D unresolved. V was cut by 1 base and J by 1 base, with 7 bases left in between. From germline, CDR1 is SGHAT and CDR2 FQNNGV. CDR3 size: 14 residues. The CDR3 is CASSLAAGNTEAFF. CDR3 sequence (DNA): TGTGCCAGCAGCTTAGCTGCCGGGAACACTGAAGCTTTCTTT.

The chain employs TRBV4-1 and TRBJ2-5, with D possibly matching TRBD1 (5 bases). V shed 2 bases and J shed 3 bases, with 7 bases lying between them. Looked up from germline, CDR1 is MGHRA and CDR2 is YSYEKL. This CDR3 has 13 amino acids. This CDR3 is CASSQRTKETQYF. CDR3 in DNA: TGCGCCAGCAGCCAAAGGACAAAAGAGACCCAGTACTTC.

In its sample, this clonotype was seen a few times. This rearrangement joins TRBV27 to TRBJ1-2, with unresolved D. CDR3 length: 12 residues. The germline CDR1 and CDR2 sequences are MNHEY and SMNVEV (reference sequence). V lost 1 base and J 8 bases, leaving 8 bases between the germline ends. The CDR3 region has the DNA TGTGCCAGCAGTTTATATCCGGGGGGCTACACCTTC. This gives the protein CASSLYPGGYTF.